This T cell receptor beta chain was documented in a study of blood T cells in healthy people across ages. Turning to the study itself: Template switching retrieved approximately one barcoded beta molecule for each two T cells. Points from the study as a whole: Diversity was estimated from one million T cells, and these estimates were considered underestimates.

Points on this clonotype: Its antigen is unknown.

Alongside a J-beta primer mix, a sample-barcoded 5' primer served in a second PCR lasting about 7 to 11 cycles. Each CDR3 protein is one row after TCRdb ran MiXCR on the 5' RACE reads. The sample shows approximately 1,100,000 distinct CDR3 sequences, around 45% of them seen only once. The V gene end was trimmed by 6 bases and the J gene end by 6 bases; junction bases not matched to a gene: 10. CDR1 is MNHNS, CDR2 SASEGT, per germline. The CDR3 consists of 15 residues. The chain has TRBV6-1 and TRBJ2-5, with 10 bases fitting TRBD2. This sequence originates from a woman aged 55-69 years in good health. The source material was blood. CDR3: CASREQGTSAQTQYF. The CDR3 DNA sequence: TGTGCCAGCAGGGAACAGGGGACTAGCGCCCAGACCCAGTACTTC.